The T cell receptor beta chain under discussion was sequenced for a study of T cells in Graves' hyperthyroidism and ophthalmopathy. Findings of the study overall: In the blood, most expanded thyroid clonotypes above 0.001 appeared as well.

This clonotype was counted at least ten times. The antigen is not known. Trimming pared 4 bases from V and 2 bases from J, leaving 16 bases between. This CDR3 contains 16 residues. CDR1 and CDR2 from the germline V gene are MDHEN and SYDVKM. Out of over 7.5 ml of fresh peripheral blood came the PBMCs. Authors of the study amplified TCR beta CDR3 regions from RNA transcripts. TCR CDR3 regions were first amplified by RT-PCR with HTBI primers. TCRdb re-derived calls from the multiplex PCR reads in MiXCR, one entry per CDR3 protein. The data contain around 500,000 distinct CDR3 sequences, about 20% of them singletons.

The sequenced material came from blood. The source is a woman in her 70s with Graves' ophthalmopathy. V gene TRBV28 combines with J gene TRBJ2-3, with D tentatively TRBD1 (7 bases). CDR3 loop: CASSSGGYPFTDTQYF. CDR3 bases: TGTGCCAGCAGTTCAGGGGGGTATCCCTTCACAGATACGCAGTATTTT.